The source of this T cell receptor (beta chain) is a study of chronic HIV infection and antiretroviral therapy (dated by TCRdb to 2015 to 2017). The CDR3 numbers 14 residues from cysteine through phenylalanine. Only the CDR3 portion is preserved as DNA: 42 bases, with reading frame beginning at the first base. V is clipped by 9 bases and J by 6 bases, and the sequence between their germline boundaries is 17 bases long. The germline V gene (reference sequence) supplies CDR1 LNHNV and CDR2 YYDKDF. Libraries were made using 5' RACE. Sequencer: Illumina MiSeq. The public sequencing data were trimmed at Q25 with fastp and processed into clonotypes with MiXCR by TCRdb, which kept only in-frame beta chains. Every CDR3 protein is listed once, alongside the most common genes and DNA of its rows. The sample includes some 46,000 distinct CDR3 sequences, with 19% observed a single time. The biggest ten clones account for 2.8% of the sample.

Of note for this clonotype: The clone's antigen remains unknown. No per-base quality is available; no much larger clone lies one base away.

The receptor comes from an adult who had HIV and had not received antiretroviral therapy, or was an uninfected healthy control (not recorded which). The source material was peripheral blood. The rearranged segments are TRBV15 and TRBJ2-2; the D gene remains uncertain. The CDR3 protein: CATSGPSGSGELFF. The nucleotides read TGTGCCACGTCTGGACCGTCTGGCTCCGGGGAGCTGTTTTTT.